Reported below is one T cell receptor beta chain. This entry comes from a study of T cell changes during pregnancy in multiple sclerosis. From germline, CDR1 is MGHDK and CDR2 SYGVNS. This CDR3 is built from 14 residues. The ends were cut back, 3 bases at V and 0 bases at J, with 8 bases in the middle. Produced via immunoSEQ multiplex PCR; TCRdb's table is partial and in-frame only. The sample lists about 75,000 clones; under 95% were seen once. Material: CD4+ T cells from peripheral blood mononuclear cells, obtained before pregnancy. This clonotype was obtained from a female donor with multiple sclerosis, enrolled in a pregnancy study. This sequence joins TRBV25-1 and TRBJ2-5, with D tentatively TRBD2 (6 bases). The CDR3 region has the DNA TGTGCCAGCAGTGACGCGGGGTACCAAGAGACCCAGTACTTC. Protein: CASSDAGYQETQYF.